The 21 T cell receptor beta chains below were found in one sample sequenced in a study of T cells in Graves' hyperthyroidism and ophthalmopathy. It was RNA transcripts that yielded the amplified TCR beta CDR3 regions. TCR CDR3 underwent first-round RT-PCR with the HTBI primer set. In TCRdb, the multiplex PCR reads were re-called with MiXCR into one record per CDR3 protein. The table shows 350,000 or so distinct CDR3 sequences, with about 17% occurring only once. The sequenced sample was blood. The receptors shown here come from a woman aged 25-40 years with Graves' hyperthyroidism that later progressed to Graves' ophthalmopathy.

This clonotype has only a few counts. The rearrangement joins TRBV29-1 to TRBJ2-6; D not resolved. This CDR3 is 13 amino acids long. Trimming shortened V by 4 bases and J by 5 bases, and 9 bases separated the two germline ends. CDR1 and CDR2 from the germline V gene are SQVTM and ANQGSEA. CDR3 loop: CSVGSSWANVLTF. CDR3 DNA sequence: TGCAGCGTTGGGAGTTCCTGGGCCAACGTCCTGACTTTC.

About this clonotype itself: This sequence may be a read error, since a much larger clone differs from it by one base. The chain recombines TRBV6-1 with TRBJ2-7; TRBD1 is a possible D gene (5 bases). Per germline, CDR1 MNHNS and CDR2 SASEGT. The length of the CDR3 is 14 residues. The CDR3 DNA is TGTGCCGGCAGTGATACAGGTCTAACCTACGAGCAGTACTTC. It codes for CAGSDTGLTYEQYF.

This clonotype was seen ten or more times. The chain uses TRBV5-1 and TRBJ1-1; D unclear. V was clipped by 4 bases and J by 1 base, with 8 bases between them. The V gene's germline CDR1 is SGHRS and CDR2 YFSETQ. The CDR3 consists of 13 residues. CDR3 protein: CASSGTENTEAFF. DNA of the CDR3: TGCGCCAGCAGCGGCACAGAGAACACTGAAGCTTTCTTT.

V is TRBV30 and J is TRBJ2-2, with a weak D call TRBD2 (6 bases). Trimming pared 7 bases from V and 7 bases from J, leaving 16 bases between. Germline assignment: CDR1 GTSNPN and CDR2 SVGIG (reference sequence). CDR3 length: 13 residues. CDR3 sequence reads: CASSGLIGGELFF. Written as DNA, the CDR3 is TGTGCCTCCTCCGGACTAATCGGCGGGGAGCTGTTTTTT.

With regard to this clonotype: At one end, the junction sequence differs from germline, possibly due to a read error. This sequence joins TRBV10-3 and TRBJ1-1; D is unclear. The CDR3 is 14 residues long. In germline, CDR1 is ENHRY, CDR2 SYGVKD. CDR3 residues: CASSYDGRLPEAFF. CDR3 sequence (DNA): TGTGCCAGCAGTTACGACGGCCGTCTCCCTGAAGCTTTCTTT.

This clonotype appeared many times. CDR3 region: CASSLGRIRLAGGQYF. The CDR3 DNA reads as TGTGCCAGCAGCTTAGGACGGATCAGGCTAGCGGGAGGGCAGTATTTT. The chain combines TRBV7-8 with TRBJ2-3; TRBD2 aligns across 11 bases. Germline assignment: CDR1 SGHVS and CDR2 FQNEAQ. The CDR3 sequence is 16 residues long. V shed 1 base and J 11 bases; nucleotides not matched to a gene: 11.

This clonotype has just a few counts. The chain carries TRBV7-2 and TRBJ2-5; D is undetermined. This CDR3 contains 22 residues. V was pared by 2 bases and J by 5 bases, with 36 bases between. Germline assignment: CDR1 SGHTA and CDR2 FQGNSA. CDR3 bases: TGTGCCAGCAGCTTACCTTTTTATCTCGGGCAGGATCTTGCTCGGGTGGGGGAGACCCAGTACTTC. Protein: CASSLPFYLGQDLARVGETQYF.

This clonotype showed up many times. V gene TRBV20-1 combines with J gene TRBJ1-3; D call uncertain. Germline loops: CDR1 DFQATT, CDR2 SNEGSKA (reference sequence). V gave up 3 bases and J gave up 4 bases, with 16 bases separating them. CDR3 length: 15 residues. Here the CDR3 reads CSARVTGPGGNTIYF. The CDR3 nucleotides read TGCAGTGCTAGGGTGACGGGCCCAGGAGGAAACACCATATATTTT.

The chain uses TRBV9 and TRBJ2-3, with no clear D. Germline V gives CDR1 SGDLS, CDR2 YYNGEE. This CDR3 has 13 amino acids. Trimming left V 0 bases short and J 5 bases short, with 7 bases between. The CDR3 loop is CASSVESVDTQYF. DNA for the CDR3: TGTGCCAGCAGCGTAGAGAGCGTAGATACGCAGTATTTT.

There are many counts of this clonotype. The genes are TRBV6-1 and TRBJ2-5; D not certain. The ends were cut back, 7 bases at V and 7 bases at J, with 16 bases in the middle. In germline, CDR1 is MNHNS, CDR2 SASEGT. CDR3 size: 13 residues. CDR3 bases: TGTGCCAGCATAATTGACCAGCCGGGGACCCAGTACTTC. This sequence encodes CASIIDQPGTQYF.

The chain employs TRBV12-3 or TRBV12-4 and TRBJ1-4; 8 nucleotides match TRBD1. V lost 6 bases and J lost 8; bases outside the gene matches: 8. The CDR3 is made up of 14 amino acids. Written as DNA, the CDR3 is TGTGCCAGCAGCCTCACGGCAGGGGGCGAAAAACTGTTTTTT. This translates into CASSLTAGGEKLFF.

This clonotype was counted at least ten times. This chain uses TRBV18 with TRBJ1-1; TRBD1 matches 8 bases. In germline, CDR1 is KGHSH, CDR2 LQKENI. The trim removed 0 bases at V and 3 bases at J, leaving 3 bases unmatched. The CDR3 length is 15 residues. CDR3 sequence reads: CASSPPGRGHTEAFF. The CDR3 DNA reads TGTGCCAGCTCACCACCGGGCAGGGGGCACACTGAAGCTTTCTTT.

This clonotype has a count of ten or more. This sequence joins TRBV12-3 or TRBV12-4 and TRBJ2-5; 8 positions match TRBD1. The CDR3 has 14 residues. With V trimmed by 4 bases and J by 1 base, 2 bases remained unmatched. The CDR3 DNA follows: TGTGCCAGCAGTTCGACAGGGGCCCAAGAGACCCAGTACTTC. This translates into CASSSTGAQETQYF.

Ten or more counts support this clonotype. The genes are TRBV30 and TRBJ2-1; D is ambiguous. V was trimmed by 6 bases and J by 8 bases, leaving 14 bases between them. The CDR3 is made up of 12 amino acids. Germline V gene lookup returns CDR1 GTSNPN and CDR2 SVGIG (reference sequence). Here the CDR3 reads CACSNVWDEQFF. CDR3 sequence (DNA): TGTGCCTGCTCGAATGTTTGGGATGAGCAGTTCTTC.

This clonotype was observed many times. V is TRBV11-2 and J is TRBJ2-7, with D perhaps matching TRBD1 (6 bases). Germline CDR1 SGHAT, CDR2 FQNNGV. Trimming removed 5 bases from V and 5 bases from J, with 10 bases in between. The CDR3 sequence is 12 residues long. The CDR3 region has the DNA TGTGCCAGCAGCCCCAGGGGCCACGAGCAGTACTTC. Amino acids: CASSPRGHEQYF.

The chain couples TRBV9 to TRBJ2-2, with D uncertain. Germline V gene sequence: CDR1 SGDLS, CDR2 YYNGEE. Trimming removed 0 bases from V and 7 bases from J, with 13 bases in between. This CDR3 is 15 amino acids long. CDR3 amino acids: CASSVARTSGGELFF. CDR3 bases: TGTGCCAGCAGCGTAGCTAGGACGTCGGGCGGGGAGCTGTTTTTT. The full variable domain, its missing parts supplied by reference TRBV9 and TRBJ2-2, is DSGVTQTPKHLITATGQRVTLRCSPRSGDLSVYWYQQSLDQGLQFLIQYYNGEERAKGNILERFSAQQFPDLHSELNLSSLELGDSALYFCASSVARTSGGELFFGEGSRLTVL.

As concerns this clonotype: A read error may explain this, as a much larger clone is one base away. The chain couples TRBV5-1 to TRBJ2-1, with D maybe TRBD2 (5 bases). V was clipped by 4 bases and J by 10 bases, with 27 bases between them. The CDR3 contains 17 residues. CDR1 SGHRS and CDR2 YFSETQ come from the germline V gene. For the CDR3, the DNA is TGCGCCAGCAGCCCCCCTCGTGCGGGCCGGTTGTATAACGAGCAGTTCTTC. Amino acids: CASSPPRAGRLYNEQFF.

This clonotype was recorded at least ten times. The genes are TRBV28 and TRBJ2-7; 11 nucleotides align to TRBD2. Germline assignment: CDR1 MDHEN and CDR2 SYDVKM. This CDR3 contains 15 residues. The junction had 2 bases not matched to a gene; V was cut back by 3 bases and J by 1 base. CDR3 loop: CASSFWTSGSYEQYF. CDR3 nucleotide sequence: TGTGCCAGCAGTTTCTGGACTAGCGGGTCCTACGAGCAGTACTTC.

This clonotype was seen repeatedly, ten times or more. The V and J genes are TRBV4-1 and TRBJ2-7; 7 nucleotides line up with TRBD1. With 3 bases clipped from V and 5 bases from J, the junction kept 10 bases outside the gene matches. The CDR3 loop spans 15 amino acids. Germline V gene sequence: CDR1 MGHRA, CDR2 YSYEKL. The CDR3 reads CASSQLPGQFHEQYF. The DNA for the CDR3 is TGCGCCAGCAGCCAGCTGCCGGGACAGTTCCACGAGCAGTACTTC.

The chain carries TRBV7-9 and TRBJ2-2; D not certain. Germline CDR1 is SEHNR and CDR2 is FQNEAQ (reference sequence). The V end was cut by 5 bases, the J end by 2 bases, with 9 bases between. The CDR3 totals 14 residues. The CDR3 region is CASSVSENTGELFF. In DNA, the CDR3 is TGTGCCAGCAGCGTTTCAGAAAACACCGGGGAGCTGTTTTTT.

In this sample, this clonotype turned up many times. V and J are TRBV7-9 and TRBJ2-7; D not certain. The V end lost 6 bases, the J end lost 4 bases, and 13 bases lay between the germline ends. Looked up from germline, CDR1 is SEHNR and CDR2 is FQNEAQ (reference sequence). CDR3 length: 13 residues. CDR3 region: CASSSFAPYEQYF. The CDR3 DNA follows: TGTGCCAGCAGTAGTTTTGCTCCGTACGAGCAGTACTTC.